A selection of T cell receptor beta chains follows, all from one sample in a study of PD-1 blockade in classical Hodgkin lymphoma. The table came from immunoSEQ multiplex PCR; TCRdb's copy has only in-frame clones and leaves some out. Among some 27,000 clones listed, roughly 80% were seen once. Sequencing was performed on CD4+ T cells from blood, taken before the fourth cycle of nivolumab. These receptors were collected from a human donor with classical Hodgkin lymphoma. Each CDR3 is given with its conserved first and last residue. A D gene is named only where the DNA matches it firmly. A row's size may be missing; if present it is once, few, many or a size class.

d_call | clone_size | j_call | v_call | cdr3_length | cdr3_nt | cdr3_aa
TRBD1 | few | TRBJ1-2 | TRBV4-2 | 15 | TGTGCCAGCAGCCAACGGACAGGGAAGGCATATGGCTACACCTTC | CASSQRTGKAYGYTF
- | once | TRBJ2-2 | TRBV7-6 | 16 | TGTGCCAGCAGCTTTGAACAGGGGGGGTTCGGCGGGGAGCTGTTTTTT | CASSFEQGGFGGELFF
- | - | TRBJ1-3 | TRBV6-1 | 13 | TGTGCCAGCAGCGGGAACAGGGTAAACACCATATATTTT | CASSGNRVNTIYF
TRBD1 | - | TRBJ1-4 | TRBV27 | 14 | TGTGCCAGCAGCAAAACAGGGGCTAATGAAAAACTGTTTTTT | CASSKTGANEKLFF
- | few | TRBJ1-3 | TRBV7-8 | 16 | TGTGCCAGCAGCTTAGTAGGGGTCGGACCTGGAAACACCATATATTTT | CASSLVGVGPGNTIYF
- | - | TRBJ2-1 | TRBV6-6 | 16 | TGTGCCAGCAACTCCATCGGGGTCATATCCTACAATGAGCAGTTCTTC | CASNSIGVISYNEQFF
- | - | TRBJ1-4 | TRBV30 | 15 | TGTGCCTGGAGTGTACGCGGCAGGAAGAATGAAAAACTGTTTTTT | CAWSVRGRKNEKLFF
- | - | TRBJ1-5 | TRBV6-6 | 15 | TGTGCCAGCAGCCGCCGGGGGGGAGGTAATCAGCCCCAGCATTTT | CASSRRGGGNQPQHF
- | - | TRBJ1-1 | TRBV5-1 | 13 | TGCGCCAGCAGCTTGCTGTCAAGCACTGAAGCTTTCTTT | CASSLLSSTEAFF
- | - | TRBJ1-1 | TRBV9 | 13 | TGTGCCAGCAGCGTATTCGTGAACACTGAAGCTTTCTTT | CASSVFVNTEAFF
- | few | TRBJ1-2 | TRBV18 | 15 | TGTGCCAGCTCACCCCGGCCGGCCCCTAACTATGGCTACACCTTC | CASSPRPAPNYGYTF
- | - | TRBJ2-1 | TRBV5-1 | 15 | TGCGCCAGCAGCTTGGCCGGGGACAAGAACAATGAGCAGTTCTTC | CASSLAGDKNNEQFF
TRBD2 | - | TRBJ2-3 | TRBV18 | 15 | TGTGCCAGCTCACCTTTAGCGGGGGGGGCCGATACGCAGTATTTT | CASSPLAGGADTQYF
TRBD2 | - | TRBJ2-3 | TRBV5-1 | 16 | TGCGCCAGCAGCTTGGCCCCAGCGGGGGGAGCAGATACGCAGTATTTT | CASSLAPAGGADTQYF
- | - | TRBJ1-6 | TRBV7-8 | 16 | TGTGCCAGCAGCTTAGCGCCAGGGGTGGTTAATTCACCCCTCCACTTT | CASSLAPGVVNSPLHF
- | - | TRBJ2-4 | TRBV7-8 | 13 | TGTGCCAGCAGCTTGACGGTAAAAAACATTCAGTACTTC | CASSLTVKNIQYF
TRBD1 | - | TRBJ1-2 | TRBV6-1 | 14 | TGTGCCAGCAGTGACCGACAGGGACGGCGTGGCTACACCTTC | CASSDRQGRRGYTF
TRBD2 | - | TRBJ2-3 | TRBV7-2 | 16 | TGTGCCAGCAGCTTAGTAGCGACTAGCGGCACAGATACGCAGTATTTT | CASSLVATSGTDTQYF
- | - | TRBJ2-1 | TRBV2 | 12 | TGTGCCAGCAGTGAAAGGGGCAATGAGCAGTTCTTC | CASSERGNEQFF
- | once | TRBJ2-5 | TRBV5-1 | 15 | TGCGCCAGCTGTTCCCTAGCCCTTGAACAAGGGACCCAGTACTTC | CASCSLALEQGTQYF
TRBD1 | once | TRBJ1-1 | TRBV9 | 15 | TGTGCCAGCAGCACCAAGACAGGGGGTAGCACTGAAGCTTTCTTT | CASSTKTGGSTEAFF
- | - | TRBJ2-2 | TRBV6-5 | 15 | TGTGCCAGCACCCTTGGGCTGACAGGAGTCGACGAGCTGTTTTTT | CASTLGLTGVDELFF
TRBD1 | - | TRBJ2-7 | TRBV5-1 | 12 | TGCGCCAGCAGCATCCAACAGGGGGAGCAGTACTTC | CASSIQQGEQYF
- | - | TRBJ1-2 | TRBV28 | 14 | TGTGCCAGCAGACCCTCCCGGGACTATTCTGGCTACACCTTC | CASRPSRDYSGYTF
- | - | TRBJ2-4 | TRBV7-8 | 15 | TGTGCCAGCAGCTTAACGGACGGGACGGGCAACATTCAGTACTTC | CASSLTDGTGNIQYF
- | - | TRBJ2-3 | TRBV7-2 | 16 | TGTGCCAGCAGCTTGGGGGACGGATTTAGCACAGATACGCAGTATTTT | CASSLGDGFSTDTQYF
- | - | TRBJ1-4 | TRBV6-5 | 14 | TGTGCCAGCAAAGAGGAACAGGGCGGTGAAAAACTGTTTTTT | CASKEEQGGEKLFF
- | - | TRBJ1-2 | TRBV14 | 13 | TGTGCCAGCAGTACAGGGACTACCTATGGCTACACCTTC | CASSTGTTYGYTF
- | - | TRBJ1-4 | TRBV7-2 | 13 | TGTGCCAGCAGCCAGACTGGCAATGAAAAACTGTTTTTT | CASSQTGNEKLFF
- | - | TRBJ1-1 | TRBV6-6 | 15 | TGTGCCAGCAGTTACGCTTCAGGGTCGAACACTGAAGCTTTCTTT | CASSYASGSNTEAFF
- | - | TRBJ1-3 | TRBV10-3 | 12 | TGTGCCATTCGGGACGGAGGAAACACCATATATTTT | CAIRDGGNTIYF
TRBD1 | - | TRBJ2-3 | TRBV7-9 | 16 | TGTGCCAGCAGCTTAAGTTCTAGACAGGGCGCAGATACGCAGTATTTT | CASSLSSRQGADTQYF
TRBD1 | - | TRBJ1-1 | TRBV14 | 18 | TGTGCCAGCAGCCAAGGTGCGGGACAGGCCCGAACGGGGGACGAAGCTTTCTTT | CASSQGAGQARTGDEAFF
- | - | TRBJ1-1 | TRBV5-1 | 13 | TGCGCCAGCAGCCACGAGGGGGGGACTGAAGCTTTCTTT | CASSHEGGTEAFF
TRBD1 | - | TRBJ1-4 | TRBV5-1 | 14 | TGCGCCAGCAGCTTGGGACAGGGTAATGAAAAACTGTTTTTT | CASSLGQGNEKLFF
TRBD1 | - | TRBJ1-2 | TRBV5-1 | 16 | TGCGCCAGCAGCCCGGGGGGACAGGTCATTGCGGGAGGCTACACCTTC | CASSPGGQVIAGGYTF
- | - | TRBJ1-1 | TRBV6-4 | 15 | TGTGCCAGCAGCGCCGAGGGTCTTATGAACACTGAAGCTTTCTTT | CASSAEGLMNTEAFF
- | few | TRBJ2-5 | TRBV20-1 | 11 | TGCAGTGCCCCCCTAGGGGAGACCCAGTACTTC | CSAPLGETQYF
- | - | TRBJ2-1 | TRBV5-1 | 13 | TGCGCCAGCAGCCAAACGGGGCTGGGAGAGCAGTTCTTC | CASSQTGLGEQFF
TRBD1 | - | TRBJ2-3 | TRBV5-1 | 14 | TGCGCCAGCAGCTTCAGGGGGCCCACAGATACGCAGTATTTT | CASSFRGPTDTQYF
TRBD1 | - | TRBJ1-2 | TRBV7-8 | 18 | TGTGCCAGCAGCTTTCTTAGACAGGGGCTCAATTTTAACTATGGCTACACCTTC | CASSFLRQGLNFNYGYTF
- | few | TRBJ1-2 | TRBV5-1 | 13 | TGCGCCAGCAGCCCAGAGGGAGTTGGAGGCTACACCTTC | CASSPEGVGGYTF
- | - | TRBJ1-4 | TRBV5-1 | 14 | TGCGCCAGCAGTGAGGGGAGAGGGAATGAAAAACTGTTTTTT | CASSEGRGNEKLFF
- | - | TRBJ1-3 | TRBV5-1 | 15 | TGCGCCAGCAGCATTCAGGGGAGCTCTGGAAACACCATATATTTT | CASSIQGSSGNTIYF
- | - | TRBJ1-3 | TRBV11-1 | 14 | TGTGCCAGCAGCTTCAGGGCCTCTGGAAACACCATATATTTT | CASSFRASGNTIYF
- | - | TRBJ1-5 | TRBV7-9 | 15 | TGTGCCAGCAGCCCCATAGGGGCGGTCAATCAGCCCCAGCATTTT | CASSPIGAVNQPQHF